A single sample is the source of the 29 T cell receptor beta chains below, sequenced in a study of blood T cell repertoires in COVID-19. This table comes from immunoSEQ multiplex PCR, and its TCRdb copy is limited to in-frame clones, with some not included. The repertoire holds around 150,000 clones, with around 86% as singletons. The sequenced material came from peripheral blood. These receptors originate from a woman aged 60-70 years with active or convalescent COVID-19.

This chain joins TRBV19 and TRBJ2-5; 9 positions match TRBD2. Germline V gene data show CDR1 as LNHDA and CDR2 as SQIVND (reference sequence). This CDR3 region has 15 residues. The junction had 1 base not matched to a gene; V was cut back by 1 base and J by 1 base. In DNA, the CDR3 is TGTGCCAGTAGTATAGCAGCGGGGGGCCAAGAGACCCAGTACTTC. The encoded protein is CASSIAAGGQETQYF.

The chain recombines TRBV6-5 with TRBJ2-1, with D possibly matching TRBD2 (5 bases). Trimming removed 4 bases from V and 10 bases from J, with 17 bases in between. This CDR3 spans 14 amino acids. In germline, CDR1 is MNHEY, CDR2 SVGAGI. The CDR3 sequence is CASSFILRGGEQFF. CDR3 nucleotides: TGTGCCAGCAGTTTCATATTGAGAGGAGGCGAGCAGTTCTTC.

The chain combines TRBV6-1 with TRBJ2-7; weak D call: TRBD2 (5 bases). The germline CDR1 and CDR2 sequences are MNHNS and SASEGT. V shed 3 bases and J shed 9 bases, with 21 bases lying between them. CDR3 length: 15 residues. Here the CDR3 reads CASSDPDGLRVRQYV. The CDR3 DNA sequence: TGTGCCAGCAGTGACCCGGACGGGCTGAGGGTAAGGCAGTACGTC.

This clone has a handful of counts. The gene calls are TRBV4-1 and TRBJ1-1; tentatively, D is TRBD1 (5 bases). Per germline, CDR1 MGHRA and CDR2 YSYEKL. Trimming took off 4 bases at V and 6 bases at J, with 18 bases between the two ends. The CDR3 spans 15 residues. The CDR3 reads CASSRGQGTGAEAFF. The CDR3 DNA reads TGCGCCAGCAGCCGGGGTCAGGGCACGGGGGCTGAAGCTTTCTTT.

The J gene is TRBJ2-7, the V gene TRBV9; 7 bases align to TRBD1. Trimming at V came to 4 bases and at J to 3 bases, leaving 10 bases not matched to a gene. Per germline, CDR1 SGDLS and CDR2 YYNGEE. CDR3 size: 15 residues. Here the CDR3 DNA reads TGTGCCAGCAGCCCGCGAGGGGGCAGTTTCTACGAGCAGTACTTC. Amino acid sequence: CASSPRGGSFYEQYF.

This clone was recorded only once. This CDR3 is CASRGLGGRTNALTYEQYF. The CDR3 region has the DNA TGTGCCAGCAGGGGCCTAGGGGGACGTACAAATGCACTCACCTACGAGCAGTACTTC. J is TRBJ2-7 and V is TRBV28, with D possibly TRBD1 on 6 matching bases. CDR3 length: 19 residues. Germline V gives CDR1 MDHEN, CDR2 SYDVKM. Trimming took 6 bases from V and 2 from J, leaving 29 bases between them.

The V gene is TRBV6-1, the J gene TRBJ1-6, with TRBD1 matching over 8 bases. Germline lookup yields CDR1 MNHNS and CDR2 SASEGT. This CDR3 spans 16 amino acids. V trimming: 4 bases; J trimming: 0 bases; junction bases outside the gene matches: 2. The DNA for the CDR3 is TGTGCCAGCAGTGGGGGACAGGTCTCCTATAATTCACCCCTCCACTTT. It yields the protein CASSGGQVSYNSPLHF.

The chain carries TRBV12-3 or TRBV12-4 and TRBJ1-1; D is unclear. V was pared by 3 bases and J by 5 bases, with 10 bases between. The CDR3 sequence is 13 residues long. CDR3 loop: CASSLARDTEAFF. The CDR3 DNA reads TGTGCCAGCAGTTTGGCCCGGGATACTGAAGCTTTCTTT.

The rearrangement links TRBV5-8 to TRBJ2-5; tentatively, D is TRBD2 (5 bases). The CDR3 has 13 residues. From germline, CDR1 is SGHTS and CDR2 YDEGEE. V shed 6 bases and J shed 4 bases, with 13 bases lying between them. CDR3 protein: CASNKDWGETQYF. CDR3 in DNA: TGTGCCAGCAACAAGGACTGGGGAGAGACCCAGTACTTC.

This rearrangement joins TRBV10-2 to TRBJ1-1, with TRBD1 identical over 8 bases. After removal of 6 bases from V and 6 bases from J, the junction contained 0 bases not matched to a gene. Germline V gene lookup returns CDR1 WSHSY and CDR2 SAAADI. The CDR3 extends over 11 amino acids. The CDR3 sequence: CASRQGAEAFF. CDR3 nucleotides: TGCGCCAGCAGACAGGGGGCTGAAGCTTTCTTT.

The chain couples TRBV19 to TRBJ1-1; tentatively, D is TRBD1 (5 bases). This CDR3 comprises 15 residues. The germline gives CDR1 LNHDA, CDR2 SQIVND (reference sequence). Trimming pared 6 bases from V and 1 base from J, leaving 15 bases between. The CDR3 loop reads CASRKSKGENTEAFF. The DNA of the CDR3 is TGTGCCAGTAGAAAAAGTAAAGGGGAGAACACTGAAGCTTTCTTT.

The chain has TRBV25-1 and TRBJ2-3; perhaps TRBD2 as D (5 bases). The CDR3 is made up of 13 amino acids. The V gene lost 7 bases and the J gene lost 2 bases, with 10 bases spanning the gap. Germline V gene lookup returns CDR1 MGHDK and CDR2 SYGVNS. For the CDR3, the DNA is TGTGCCAGCACCGCGAGGGTCACAGATACGCAGTATTTT. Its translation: CASTARVTDTQYF.

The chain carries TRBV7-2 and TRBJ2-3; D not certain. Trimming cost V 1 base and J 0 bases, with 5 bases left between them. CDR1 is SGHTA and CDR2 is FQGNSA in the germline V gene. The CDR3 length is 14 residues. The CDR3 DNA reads TGTGCCAGCAGCTTAGAGAGGAGCACAGATACGCAGTATTTT. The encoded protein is CASSLERSTDTQYF. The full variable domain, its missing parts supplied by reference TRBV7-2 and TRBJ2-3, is GAGVSQSPSNKVTEKGKDVELRCDPISGHTALYWYRQSLGQGLEFLIYFQGNSAPDKSGLPSDRFSAERTGGSVSTLTIQRTQQEDSAVYLCASSLERSTDTQYFGPGTRLTVL.

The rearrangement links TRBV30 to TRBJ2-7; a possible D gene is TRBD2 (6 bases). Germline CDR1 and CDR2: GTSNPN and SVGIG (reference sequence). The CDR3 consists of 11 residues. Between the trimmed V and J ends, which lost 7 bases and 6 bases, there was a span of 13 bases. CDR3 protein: CAFGEAAEQYF. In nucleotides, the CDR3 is TGTGCCTTCGGGGAGGCCGCCGAGCAGTACTTC.

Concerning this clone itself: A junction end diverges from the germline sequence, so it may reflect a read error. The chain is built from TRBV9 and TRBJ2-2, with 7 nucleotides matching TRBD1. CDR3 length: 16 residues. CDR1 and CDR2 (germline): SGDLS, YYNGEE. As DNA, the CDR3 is TGTGCCAGCAGAGTAGCCGGGACAGCGAACACCGGGGAGCTGTTTTTT. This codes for CASRVAGTANTGELFF.

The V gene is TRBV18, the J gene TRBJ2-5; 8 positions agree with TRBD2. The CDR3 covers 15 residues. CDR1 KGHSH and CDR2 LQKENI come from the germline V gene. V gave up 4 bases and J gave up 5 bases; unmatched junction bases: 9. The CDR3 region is CASSRTGGLQETQYF. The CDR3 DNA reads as TGTGCCAGCTCACGAACGGGAGGGCTCCAGGAGACCCAGTACTTC.

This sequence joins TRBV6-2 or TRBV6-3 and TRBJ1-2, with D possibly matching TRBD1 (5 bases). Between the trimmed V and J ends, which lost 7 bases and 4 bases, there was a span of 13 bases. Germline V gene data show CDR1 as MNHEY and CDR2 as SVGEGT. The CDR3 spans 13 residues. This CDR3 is CASTPRQGYGYTF. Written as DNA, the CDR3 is TGTGCCAGCACCCCACGGCAGGGCTATGGCTACACCTTC.

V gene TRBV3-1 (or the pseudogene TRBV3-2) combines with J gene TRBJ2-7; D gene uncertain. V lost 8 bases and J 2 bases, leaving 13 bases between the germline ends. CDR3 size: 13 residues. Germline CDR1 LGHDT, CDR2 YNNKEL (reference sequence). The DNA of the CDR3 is TGTGCCAGCTTCCGGGTCCTAACCTACGAGCAGTACTTC. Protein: CASFRVLTYEQYF.

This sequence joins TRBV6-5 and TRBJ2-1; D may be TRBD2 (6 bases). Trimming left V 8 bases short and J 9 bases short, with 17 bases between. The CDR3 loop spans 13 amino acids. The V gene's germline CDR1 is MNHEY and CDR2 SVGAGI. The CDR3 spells CASLRDLGSEQFF. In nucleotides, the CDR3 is TGTGCCAGCCTGAGGGACTTAGGTAGTGAGCAGTTCTTC.

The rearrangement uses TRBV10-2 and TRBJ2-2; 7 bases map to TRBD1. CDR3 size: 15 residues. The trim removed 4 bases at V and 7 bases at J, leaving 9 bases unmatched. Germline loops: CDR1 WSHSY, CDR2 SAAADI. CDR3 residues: CASSALGQAGGELFF. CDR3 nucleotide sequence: TGCGCCAGCAGTGCCCTCGGACAGGCAGGCGGGGAGCTGTTTTTT.

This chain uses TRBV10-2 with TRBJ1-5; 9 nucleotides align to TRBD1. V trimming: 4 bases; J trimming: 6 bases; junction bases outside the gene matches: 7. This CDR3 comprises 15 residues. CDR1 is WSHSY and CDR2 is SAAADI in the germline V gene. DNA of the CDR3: TGCGCCAGCAGTGGGGGACAGGGATCTATTCAGCCCCAGCATTTT. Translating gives CASSGGQGSIQPQHF.

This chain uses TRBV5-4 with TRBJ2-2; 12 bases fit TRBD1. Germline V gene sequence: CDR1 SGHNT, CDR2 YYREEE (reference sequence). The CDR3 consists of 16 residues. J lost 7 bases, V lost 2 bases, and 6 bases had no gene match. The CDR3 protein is CASSFPGQGAGGELFF. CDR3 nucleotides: TGTGCCAGCAGCTTCCCGGGACAGGGGGCCGGCGGGGAGCTGTTTTTT.

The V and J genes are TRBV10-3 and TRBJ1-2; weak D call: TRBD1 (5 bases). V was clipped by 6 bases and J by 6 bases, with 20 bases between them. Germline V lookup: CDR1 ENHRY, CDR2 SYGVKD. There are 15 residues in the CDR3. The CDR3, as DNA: TGTGCCATCAGCCCCCTGGGGGGGGTGAGTGATGGCTACACCTTC. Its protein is CAISPLGGVSDGYTF.

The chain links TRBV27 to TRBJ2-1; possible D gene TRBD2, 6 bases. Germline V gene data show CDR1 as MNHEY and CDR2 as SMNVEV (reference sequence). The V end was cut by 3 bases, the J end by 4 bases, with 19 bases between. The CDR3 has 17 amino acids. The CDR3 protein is CASSLASGTLMYNEQFF. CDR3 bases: TGTGCCAGCAGTTTGGCATCGGGGACTCTCATGTACAATGAGCAGTTCTTC.

The CDR3 reads CASTPGQGLEPQHF. The CDR3 bases are TGTGCCAGTACCCCAGGGCAGGGACTTGAGCCCCAGCATTTT. V is TRBV19 and J is TRBJ1-5, with D maybe TRBD1 (5 bases). The V gene lost 7 bases and the J gene lost 8 bases, with 18 bases spanning the gap. The length of the CDR3 is 14 residues. Germline V lookup: CDR1 LNHDA, CDR2 SQIVND (reference sequence).

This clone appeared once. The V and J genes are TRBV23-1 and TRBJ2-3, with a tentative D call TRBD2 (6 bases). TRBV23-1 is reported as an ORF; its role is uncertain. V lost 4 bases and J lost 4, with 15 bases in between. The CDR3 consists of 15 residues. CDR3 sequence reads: CASSRLGGTADTQYF. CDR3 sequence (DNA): TGCGCCAGCAGTCGACTTGGCGGGACGGCAGATACGCAGTATTTT.

CDR3 bases: TGTGCCAGCAGCCTGGGGGGGGAGGTTTTTGGAAACATTCAGTACTTC. Translating it yields CASSLGGEVFGNIQYF. This sequence joins TRBV5-4 and TRBJ2-4; 7 nucleotides agree with TRBD2. J gave up 6 bases and V 4 bases, and 13 bases lay outside the gene matches. CDR3 length equals 16 residues. Germline CDR1 SGHNT, CDR2 YYREEE (reference sequence).

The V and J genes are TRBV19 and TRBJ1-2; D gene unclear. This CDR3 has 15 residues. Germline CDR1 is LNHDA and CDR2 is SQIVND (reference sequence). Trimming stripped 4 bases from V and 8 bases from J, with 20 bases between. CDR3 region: CASSTYGGESGGYTF. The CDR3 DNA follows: TGTGCCAGTAGTACCTATGGTGGAGAGAGCGGCGGCTACACCTTC.

CDR3: CASSIGVYEQYV. DNA of the CDR3: TGTGCCAGCAGCATCGGTGTCTACGAGCAGTACGTC. The chain employs TRBV5-8 and TRBJ2-7, with D unresolved. The germline CDR1 and CDR2 sequences are SGHTS and YDEGEE. V shed 4 bases and J shed 3 bases, with 8 bases lying between them. The CDR3 covers 12 residues.